This TCR beta chain originates from a study of blood T cell repertoires in COVID-19. At the level of the study: Samples of COVID-19 (acute and convalescent) were obtained from the United States, Italy and Spain. PBMCs, B-cell-depleted T cells, or T cells provided the cDNA or gDNA that made up the material.

The CDR3 loop spans 15 amino acids. The V and J ends lost 2 bases and 4 bases respectively, with 12 bases between them. Germline V gives CDR1 SGHTA, CDR2 FQGTGA. In the source study's methods: Researchers report that nucleated cell counts were estimated from reference gene primer amplification. Profiling relied on immunoSEQ multiplex PCR, and the TCRdb table lists in-frame clones only, not all of them. For V, J and clone size, that table is used; D and trimming come from the DNA. The sample has over 150,000 clones; about three quarters are singletons. V gene TRBV7-3 combines with J gene TRBJ2-1, with a tentative D call TRBD2 (5 bases). Material: peripheral blood. This TCR derives from a man between 65 and 79 years old with acute or convalescent COVID-19. DNA of the CDR3: TGTGCCAGCAGCTTATCTGGTGGGGAGTACAATGAGCAGTTCTTC. Translated, it gives CASSLSGGEYNEQFF.